This entry lists 3 T cell receptor beta chains sequenced from one sample in a study of T cells after yellow fever vaccination. One entry per CDR3 protein results from TCRdb running MiXCR on the 5' RACE reads. This table holds a few hundred thousand distinct CDR3 sequences, around 3.9% found once. The sample here was PBMCs, taken on the day of the yellow fever booster vaccination. Receptor source: a man younger than 30 who received the YFV17D yellow fever vaccine.

This clonotype was found many times. The genes are TRBV7-8 and TRBJ2-4, with D possibly being TRBD1 (6 bases). The V gene lost 5 bases and the J gene lost 8 bases, with 16 bases spanning the gap. Germline CDR1 reads SGHVS; CDR2 reads FQNEAQ. This CDR3 spans 14 amino acids. CDR3 coding DNA: TGTGCCAGCAGCCCTCGGACAGCCAAGGACATTCAGTACTTC. It yields the protein CASSPRTAKDIQYF.

The sample holds a few counts of this clonotype. V gene TRBV30 combines with J gene TRBJ2-3, with 10 positions matching TRBD2. Germline values: CDR1 GTSNPN, CDR2 SVGIG (reference sequence). This CDR3 comprises 14 residues. The V and J ends lost 6 bases and 3 bases, in that order; junction bases with no gene match: 6. The CDR3 DNA is TGTGCCTGCCTAGCGGGGGTTTTGACAGATACGCAGTATTTT. Encoded protein: CACLAGVLTDTQYF.

This clonotype has a count of ten or more. Here the CDR3 reads CASSPTGTGADTQYF. The CDR3 nucleotides read TGCGCCAGCAGCCCAACGGGGACAGGGGCAGATACGCAGTATTTT. The chain combines TRBV5-1 with TRBJ2-3, with 10 bases that match TRBD1. The J segment lost 4 bases and the V segment lost 4 bases, leaving 6 bases of the junction unmatched. The CDR3 runs 15 residues. Germline CDR1 and CDR2: SGHRS and YFSETQ.